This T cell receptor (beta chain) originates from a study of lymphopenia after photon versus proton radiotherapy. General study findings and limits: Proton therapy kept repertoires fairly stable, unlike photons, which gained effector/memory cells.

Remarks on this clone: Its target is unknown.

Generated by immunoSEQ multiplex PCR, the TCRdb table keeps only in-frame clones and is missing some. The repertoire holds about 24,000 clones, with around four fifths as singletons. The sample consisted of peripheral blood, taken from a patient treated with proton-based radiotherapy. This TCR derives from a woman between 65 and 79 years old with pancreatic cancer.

The CDR3 protein is CASSATSGPNTGELFF. DNA for the CDR3: TGTGCCAGCAGCGCGACTAGCGGTCCGAACACCGGGGAGCTGTTTTTT. The chain joins TRBV11-2 to TRBJ2-2; 9 bases agree with TRBD2. From germline, CDR1 is SGHAT and CDR2 FQNNGV. The CDR3 covers 16 residues. The J segment lost 0 bases and the V segment lost 5 bases, leaving 4 bases of the junction unmatched.